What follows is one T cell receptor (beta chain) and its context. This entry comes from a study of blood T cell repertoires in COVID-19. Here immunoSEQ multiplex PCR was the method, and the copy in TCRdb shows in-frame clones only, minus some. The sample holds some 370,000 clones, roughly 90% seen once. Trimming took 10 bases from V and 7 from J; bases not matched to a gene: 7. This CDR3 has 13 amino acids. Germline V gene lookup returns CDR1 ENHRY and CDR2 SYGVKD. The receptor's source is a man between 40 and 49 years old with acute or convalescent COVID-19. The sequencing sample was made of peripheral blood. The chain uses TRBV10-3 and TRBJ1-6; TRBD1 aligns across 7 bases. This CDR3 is CATTGTENSPLHF. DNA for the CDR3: TGTGCCACCACCGGGACAGAAAATTCACCCCTCCACTTT.